The present T cell receptor (beta chain) was sequenced within a study of T cells in narcolepsy. Study-wide points: Same-patient CSF and blood CD4+ T cell clonotypes included HCRT-specific and TRIB2-specific autoreactive ones.

The trim removed 1 base at V and 4 bases at J, leaving 11 bases unmatched. Germline values: CDR1 SQVTM, CDR2 ANQGSEA. This CDR3 has 16 amino acids. Regarding this clone: Its antigen is not identified.

Some clones are missing from TCRdb's copy, which holds only in-frame ones; the method was immunoSEQ multiplex PCR. The sample carries some 32,000 clones, roughly 80% recorded once. Sequenced: memory (CD45RA-) CD4+ T cells from blood. This chain uses TRBV29-1 with TRBJ2-5; 8 positions match TRBD2. The clonotype originates from a human donor in good health. As DNA, the CDR3 is TGCAGCGTTGAAGGGGGAGCGGGAGAGGCCCGAGAGACCCAGTACTTC. It yields the protein CSVEGGAGEARETQYF. The full variable domain, rest sourced from reference TRBV29-1 and TRBJ2-5, is SAVISQKPSRDICQRGTSLTIQCQVDSQVTMMFWYRQQPGQSLTLIATANQGSEATYESGFVIDKFPISRPNLTFSTLTVSNMSPEDSSIYLCSVEGGAGEARETQYFGPGTRLLVL.